The following is a T cell receptor (beta chain) sequence with its context. This clonotype was picked up a small number of times. Its binding antigen is unknown. Per-base quality was not reported, and no clone a single base away is much larger than it. The time point label corresponds to: around 42 days after influenza vaccine administration. Spanning cysteine to phenylalanine, the CDR3 consists of 14 amino acids. Just the 42-base CDR3 DNA is kept, in frame starting at base 1. Trimmed from V: 6 bases; trimmed from J: 8 bases; junction bases lacking a gene match: 8. This specimen comes from a study of response to subunit inactivated influenza vaccine listed by TCRdb under 2018. Context from the whole study: Deep quantitative profiling of the T cell receptor repertoire was used in the study to follow responses to a trivalent subunit inactivated influenza vaccine. Findings and caveats that apply to the study as a whole: It was suggested by the authors that each seasonal influenza vaccination may recruit only a limited number of new T cells.

To prepare the library, RT-PCR was applied. For sequencing, an Illumina HiSeq 2500 was employed. TCRdb redid the processing of the public reads, applying fastp at Q25 and MiXCR, and retained in-frame beta chains. For every CDR3 protein sequence, its rows merge into one entry that carries the most common genes and DNA. A total of about 500,000 distinct CDR3 sequences appear in this sample, 10% to 15% of them only once. The top ten hold less than 15% of the sample. The origin of this receptor is a man aged 50 to 60 who received an inactivated influenza vaccine. Donor details come from another sample of the same person, matched by shared clones. Sample: PBMCs from blood, taken roughly 6 weeks after vaccination. The chain was built from TRBV12-3 or TRBV12-4 and TRBJ1-4; 8 bases in between match TRBD1. The CDR3 reads CASSLDRGREKLFF. Read as DNA, the sequence is TGTGCCAGCAGCCTTGACAGGGGAAGGGAAAAACTGTTTTTT.